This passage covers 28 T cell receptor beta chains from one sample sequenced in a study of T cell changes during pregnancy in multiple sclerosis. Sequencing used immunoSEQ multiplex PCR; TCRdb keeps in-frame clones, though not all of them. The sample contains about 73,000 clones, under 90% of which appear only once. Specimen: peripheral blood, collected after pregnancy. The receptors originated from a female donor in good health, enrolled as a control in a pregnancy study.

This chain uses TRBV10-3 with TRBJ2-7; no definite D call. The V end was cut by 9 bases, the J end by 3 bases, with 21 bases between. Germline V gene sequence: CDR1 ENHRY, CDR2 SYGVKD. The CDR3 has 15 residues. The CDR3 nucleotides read TGTGCCATTTCGTTGGCCTCGTCTCCCTTCTACGAGCAGTACTTC. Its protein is CAISLASSPFYEQYF.

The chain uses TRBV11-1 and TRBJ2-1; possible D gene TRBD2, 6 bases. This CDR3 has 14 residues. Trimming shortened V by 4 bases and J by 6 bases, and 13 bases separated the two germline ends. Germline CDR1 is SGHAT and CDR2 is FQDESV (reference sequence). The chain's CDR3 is CASSSPGLANEQFF. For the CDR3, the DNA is TGTGCCAGCAGCTCACCGGGACTCGCCAATGAGCAGTTCTTC.

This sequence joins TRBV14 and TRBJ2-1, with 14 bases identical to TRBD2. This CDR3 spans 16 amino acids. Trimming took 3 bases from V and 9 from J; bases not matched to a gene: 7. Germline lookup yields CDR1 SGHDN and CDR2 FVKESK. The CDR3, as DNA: TGTGCCAGCAGCCACCAGGGACTAGCGGGAGCAGGTGAGCAGTTCTTC. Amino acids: CASSHQGLAGAGEQFF. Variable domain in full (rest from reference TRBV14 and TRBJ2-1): EAGVTQFPSHSVIEKGQTVTLRCDPISGHDNLYWYRRVMGKEIKFLLHFVKESKQDESGMPNNRFLAERTGGTYSTLKVQPAELEDSGVYFCASSHQGLAGAGEQFFGPGTRLTVL.

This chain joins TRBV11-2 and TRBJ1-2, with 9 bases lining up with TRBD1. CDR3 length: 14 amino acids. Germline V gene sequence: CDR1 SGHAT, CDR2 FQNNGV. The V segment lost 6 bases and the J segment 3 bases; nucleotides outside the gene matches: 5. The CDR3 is CASRRTGGDYGYTF. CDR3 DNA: TGTGCCAGCAGACGTACAGGGGGCGACTATGGCTACACCTTC. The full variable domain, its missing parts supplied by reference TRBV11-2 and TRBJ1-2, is EAGVAQSPRYKIIEKRQSVAFWCNPISGHATLYWYQQILGQGPKLLIQFQNNGVVDDSQLPKDRFSAERLKGVDSTLKIQPAKLEDSAVYLCASRRTGGDYGYTFGSGTRLTVV.

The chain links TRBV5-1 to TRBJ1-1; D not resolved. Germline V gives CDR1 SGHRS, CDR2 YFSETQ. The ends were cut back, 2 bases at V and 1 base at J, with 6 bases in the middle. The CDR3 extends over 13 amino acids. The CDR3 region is CASSLDKNTEAFF. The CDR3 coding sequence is TGCGCCAGCAGCTTAGACAAGAACACTGAAGCTTTCTTT.

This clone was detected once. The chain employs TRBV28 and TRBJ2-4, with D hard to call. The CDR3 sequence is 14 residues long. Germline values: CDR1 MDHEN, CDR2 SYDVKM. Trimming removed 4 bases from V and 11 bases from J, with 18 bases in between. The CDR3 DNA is TGTGCCAGCAGTTCCTCCAAGCAGGCTACCCTTCAGTACTTC. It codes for CASSSSKQATLQYF.

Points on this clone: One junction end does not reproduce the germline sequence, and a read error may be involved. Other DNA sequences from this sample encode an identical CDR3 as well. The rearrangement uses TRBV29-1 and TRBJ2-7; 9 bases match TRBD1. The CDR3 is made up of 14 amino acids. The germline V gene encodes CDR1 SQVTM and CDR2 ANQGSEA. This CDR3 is CSVEDRDREHEQYF. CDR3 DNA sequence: TGCAGCGTCGAAGACCGGGACAGGGAGCACGAGCAGTACTTC.

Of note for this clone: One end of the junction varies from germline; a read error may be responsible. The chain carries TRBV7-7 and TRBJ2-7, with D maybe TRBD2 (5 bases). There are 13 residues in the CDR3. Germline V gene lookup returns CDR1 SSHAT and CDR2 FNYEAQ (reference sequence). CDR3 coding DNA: TGTGCTAGCAGCCCGCGGGCCGCGCTTGAGCAGTACTTC. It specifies CASSPRAALEQYF.

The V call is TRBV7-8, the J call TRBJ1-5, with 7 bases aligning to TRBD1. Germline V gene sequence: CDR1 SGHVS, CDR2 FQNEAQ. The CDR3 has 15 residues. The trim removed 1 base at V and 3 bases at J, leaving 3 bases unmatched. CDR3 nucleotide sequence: TGTGCCAGCAGCTTAGGGCAGGGGGTCAATCAGCCCCAGCATTTT. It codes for CASSLGQGVNQPQHF.

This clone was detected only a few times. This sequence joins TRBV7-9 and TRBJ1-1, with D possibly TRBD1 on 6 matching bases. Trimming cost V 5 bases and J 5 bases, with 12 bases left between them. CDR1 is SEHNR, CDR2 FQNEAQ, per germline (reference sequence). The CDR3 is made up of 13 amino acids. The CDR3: CASSDGQYTEAFF. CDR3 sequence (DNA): TGTGCCAGCAGCGATGGACAGTATACTGAAGCTTTCTTT.

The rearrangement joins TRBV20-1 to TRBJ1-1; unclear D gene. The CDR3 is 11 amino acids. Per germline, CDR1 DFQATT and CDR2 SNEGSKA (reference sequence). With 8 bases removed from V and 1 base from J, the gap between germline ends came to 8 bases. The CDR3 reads CSSARNTEAFF. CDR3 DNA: TGCAGTTCTGCCAGGAACACTGAAGCTTTCTTT.

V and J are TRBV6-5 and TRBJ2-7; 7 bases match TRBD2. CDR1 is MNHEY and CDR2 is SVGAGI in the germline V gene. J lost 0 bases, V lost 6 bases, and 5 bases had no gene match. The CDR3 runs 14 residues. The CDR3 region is CASRSGTNSYEQYF. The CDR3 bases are TGTGCCAGCAGAAGCGGGACGAACTCCTACGAGCAGTACTTC.

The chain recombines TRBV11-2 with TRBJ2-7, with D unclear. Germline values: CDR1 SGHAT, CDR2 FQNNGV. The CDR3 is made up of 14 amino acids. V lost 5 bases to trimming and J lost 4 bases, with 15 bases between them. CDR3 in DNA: TGTGCCAGCAGCCTATCGGAGTCCGTTTACGAGCAGTACTTC. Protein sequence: CASSLSESVYEQYF.

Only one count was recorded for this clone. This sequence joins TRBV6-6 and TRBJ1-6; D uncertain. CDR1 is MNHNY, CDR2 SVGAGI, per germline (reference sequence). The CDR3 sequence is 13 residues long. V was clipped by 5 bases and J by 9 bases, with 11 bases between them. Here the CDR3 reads CASSQTIGSPLHF. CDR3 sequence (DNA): TGTGCCAGCAGTCAAACAATTGGTTCACCCCTCCACTTT.

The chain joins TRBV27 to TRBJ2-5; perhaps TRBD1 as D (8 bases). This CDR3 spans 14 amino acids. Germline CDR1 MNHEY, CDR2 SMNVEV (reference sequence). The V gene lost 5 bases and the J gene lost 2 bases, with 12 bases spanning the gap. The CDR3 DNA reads TGTGCCAGCAGTCCACAGGGGGGGCAAGAGACCCAGTACTTC. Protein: CASSPQGGQETQYF.

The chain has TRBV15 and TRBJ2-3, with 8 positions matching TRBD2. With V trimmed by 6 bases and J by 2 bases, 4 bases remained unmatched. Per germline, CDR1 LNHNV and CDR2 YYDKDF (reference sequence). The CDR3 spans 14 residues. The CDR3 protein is CATRSGGFTDTQYF. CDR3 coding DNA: TGTGCCACCAGGAGCGGGGGATTCACAGATACGCAGTATTTT.

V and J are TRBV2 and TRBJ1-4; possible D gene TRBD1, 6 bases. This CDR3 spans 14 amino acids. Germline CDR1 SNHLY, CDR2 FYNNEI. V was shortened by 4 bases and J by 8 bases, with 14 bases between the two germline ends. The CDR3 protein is CASSGGGAGEKLFF. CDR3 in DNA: TGTGCCAGCAGTGGGGGGGGCGCGGGGGAAAAACTGTTTTTT.

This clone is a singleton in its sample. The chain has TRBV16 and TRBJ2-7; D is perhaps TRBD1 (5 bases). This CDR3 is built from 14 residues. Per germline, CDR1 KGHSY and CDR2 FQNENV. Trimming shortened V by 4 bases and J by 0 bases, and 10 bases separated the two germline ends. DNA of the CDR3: TGTGCCAGCAGCCTGGAAGGGGCCTCCTACGAGCAGTACTTC. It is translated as CASSLEGASYEQYF.

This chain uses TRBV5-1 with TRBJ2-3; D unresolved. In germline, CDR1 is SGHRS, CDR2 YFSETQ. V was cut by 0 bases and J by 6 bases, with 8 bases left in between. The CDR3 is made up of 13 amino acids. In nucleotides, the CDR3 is TGCGCCAGCAGCTTGGTTCAGGCCGATACGCAGTATTTT. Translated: CASSLVQADTQYF.

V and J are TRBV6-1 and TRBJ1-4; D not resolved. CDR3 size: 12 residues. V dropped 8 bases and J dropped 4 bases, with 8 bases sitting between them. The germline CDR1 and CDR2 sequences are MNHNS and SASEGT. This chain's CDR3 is CASGGINEKLFF. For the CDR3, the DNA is TGTGCCAGCGGAGGGATTAATGAAAAACTGTTTTTT.

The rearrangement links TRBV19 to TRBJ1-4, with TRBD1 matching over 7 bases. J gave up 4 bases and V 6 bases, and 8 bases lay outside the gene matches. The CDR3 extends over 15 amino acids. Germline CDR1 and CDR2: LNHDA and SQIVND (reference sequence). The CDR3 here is CASSQAGGYNEKLFF. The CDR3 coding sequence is TGTGCCAGTAGCCAAGCAGGGGGGTATAATGAAAAACTGTTTTTT.

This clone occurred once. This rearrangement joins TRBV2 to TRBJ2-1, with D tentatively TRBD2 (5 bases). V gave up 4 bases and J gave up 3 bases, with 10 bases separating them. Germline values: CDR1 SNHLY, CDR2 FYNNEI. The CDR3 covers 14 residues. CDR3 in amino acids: CASSASSLYNEQFF. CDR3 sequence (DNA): TGTGCCAGCAGTGCGTCTAGCCTCTACAATGAGCAGTTCTTC.

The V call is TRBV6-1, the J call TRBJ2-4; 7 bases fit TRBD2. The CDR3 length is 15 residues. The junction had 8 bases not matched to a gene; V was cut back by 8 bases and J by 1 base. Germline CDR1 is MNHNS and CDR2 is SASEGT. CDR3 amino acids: CASHPGGVAKNIQYF. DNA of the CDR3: TGTGCCAGCCACCCGGGGGGAGTGGCCAAAAACATTCAGTACTTC.

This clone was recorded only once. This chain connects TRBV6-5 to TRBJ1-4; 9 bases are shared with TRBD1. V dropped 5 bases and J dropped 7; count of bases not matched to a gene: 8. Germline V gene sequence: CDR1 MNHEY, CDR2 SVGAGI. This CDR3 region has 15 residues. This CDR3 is CASSPGTGTFEKLFF. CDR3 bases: TGTGCCAGCAGTCCCGGGACAGGGACCTTTGAAAAACTGTTTTTT.

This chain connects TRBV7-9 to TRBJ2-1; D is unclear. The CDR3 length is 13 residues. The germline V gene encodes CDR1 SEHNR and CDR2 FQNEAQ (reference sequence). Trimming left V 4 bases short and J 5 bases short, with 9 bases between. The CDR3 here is CASSSLGNNEQFF. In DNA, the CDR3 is TGTGCCAGCAGCTCCCTCGGTAACAATGAGCAGTTCTTC. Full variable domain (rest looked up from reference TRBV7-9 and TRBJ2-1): DTGVSQNPRHKITKRGQNVTFRCDPISEHNRLYWYRQTLGQGPEFLTYFQNEAQLEKSRLLSDRFSAERPKGSFSTLEIQRTEQGDSAMYLCASSSLGNNEQFFGPGTRLTVL.

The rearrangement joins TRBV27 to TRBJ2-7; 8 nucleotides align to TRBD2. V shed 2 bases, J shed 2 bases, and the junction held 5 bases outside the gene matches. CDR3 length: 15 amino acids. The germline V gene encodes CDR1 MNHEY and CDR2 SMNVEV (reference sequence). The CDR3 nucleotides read TGTGCCAGCAGTTTAGCCCCAGCGGGAGCCTACGAGCAGTACTTC. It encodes CASSLAPAGAYEQYF.

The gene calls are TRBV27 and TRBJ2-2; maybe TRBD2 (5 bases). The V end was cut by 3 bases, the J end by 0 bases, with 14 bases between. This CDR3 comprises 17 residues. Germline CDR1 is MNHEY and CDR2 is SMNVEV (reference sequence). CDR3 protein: CASSFRGLSANTGELFF. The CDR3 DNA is TGTGCCAGCAGTTTCCGAGGACTTTCCGCGAACACCGGGGAGCTGTTTTTT.

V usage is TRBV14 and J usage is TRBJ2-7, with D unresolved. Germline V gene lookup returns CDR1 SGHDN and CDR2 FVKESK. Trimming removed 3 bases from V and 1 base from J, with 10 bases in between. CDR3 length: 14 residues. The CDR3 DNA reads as TGTGCCAGCAGCCAGTTCGCCTATTCCTACGAGCAGTACTTC. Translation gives CASSQFAYSYEQYF.